The 7 T cell receptor beta chains listed next were all sequenced from one sample in a study of blood T cells in healthy people across ages. A J-beta primer mix and a sample-barcoded 5' primer were used in a second PCR of about 7 to 12 cycles. One entry per CDR3 protein results from TCRdb running MiXCR on the 5' RACE reads. The sample yields 800,000 to 950,000 distinct CDR3 sequences, about 48% seen once. The sample taken for sequencing was blood. The receptors come from a man between 25 and 39 years old in good health.

The chain carries TRBV29-1 and TRBJ2-3, with 10 bases that match TRBD2. The V and J ends lost 1 base and 3 bases, in that order; junction bases with no gene match: 13. The CDR3 totals 18 residues. Germline V gives CDR1 SQVTM, CDR2 ANQGSEA. The CDR3 DNA is TGCAGCGTTGAAGCTTATGCTAGCGGGGGACCTCGAACAGATACGCAGTATTTT. It is translated as CSVEAYASGGPRTDTQYF.

This clonotype was observed a handful of times. This chain connects TRBV5-1 to TRBJ2-7, with D perhaps matching TRBD1 (6 bases). CDR1 is SGHRS, CDR2 YFSETQ, per germline. V was trimmed by 3 bases and J by 3 bases, leaving 13 bases between them. CDR3 length: 14 residues. The CDR3 DNA reads TGCGCCAGCAGCTCCGGACAGTCCTACTACGAGCAGTACTTC. Residues: CASSSGQSYYEQYF.

A few counts support this clonotype. The chain recombines TRBV29-1 with TRBJ2-1; maybe TRBD2 (5 bases). V was trimmed by 4 bases and J by 7 bases, leaving 20 bases between them. Per the germline V gene, CDR1 is SQVTM and CDR2 is ANQGSEA. The CDR3 contains 15 residues. CDR3 loop: CSVGFGLSRGNEQFF. CDR3 bases: TGCAGCGTTGGATTCGGATTATCCCGGGGAAATGAGCAGTTCTTC.

This sequence joins TRBV6-2 or TRBV6-3 and TRBJ2-1; D unclear. Germline V gene data show CDR1 as MNHEY and CDR2 as SVGEGT. V was shortened by 6 bases and J by 6 bases, with 9 bases between the two germline ends. The length of the CDR3 is 12 residues. Written as DNA, the CDR3 is TGTGCCAGCAGCCCTCCAATCAATGAGCAGTTCTTC. Translating gives CASSPPINEQFF.

A word on this clonotype: A junction end diverges from the germline sequence, so it may reflect a read error. The chain joins TRBV7-2 to TRBJ2-5; D unresolved. This CDR3 has 16 residues. The germline V gene has CDR1 SGHTA and CDR2 FQGNSA. The CDR3 region has the DNA TGTGCCAGCAGCTTAGTTTGGCATTCCATCCAAGAGGCCCAGTACTTC. Translating it yields CASSLVWHSIQEAQYF.

Only a few counts were recorded for this clonotype. The V gene is TRBV24-1, the J gene TRBJ2-1; unclear D gene. This CDR3 region has 15 residues. Trimming left V 3 bases short and J 0 bases short, with 8 bases between. The germline CDR1 and CDR2 sequences are KGHDR and SFDVKD. The CDR3 loop reads CATSDIRLSYNEQFF. The CDR3 bases are TGTGCCACCAGTGATATTCGACTCTCCTACAATGAGCAGTTCTTC.

This clonotype showed up just a few times. V gene TRBV5-1 combines with J gene TRBJ2-1; the match to TRBD2 covers 13 bases. The CDR3 runs 17 residues. V lost 1 base and J lost 4; bases outside the gene matches: 5. Germline assignment: CDR1 SGHRS and CDR2 YFSETQ. CDR3 residues: CASSLRTSGGVYNEQFF. Here the CDR3 DNA reads TGCGCCAGCAGCTTGCGGACTAGCGGGGGAGTTTACAATGAGCAGTTCTTC.